What follows are 3 T cell receptor beta chains derived from one specimen sequenced in a study of tumor-infiltrating lymphocytes in glioblastoma multiforme. TCRB libraries came from RNA via three nested multiplex PCR rounds. Each CDR3 protein gets one entry after TCRdb re-called the multiplex PCR reads with MiXCR. The table shows about 12,000 distinct CDR3 sequences, with 60% to 75% occurring only once. The sequenced sample consisted of brain tumor tissue. The receptors here all came from a male donor with glioblastoma.

This clonotype was seen at least ten times. The V and J genes are TRBV28 and TRBJ2-7; D call uncertain. CDR3 length equals 12 residues. The germline V gene encodes CDR1 MDHEN and CDR2 SYDVKM. Trimming removed 8 bases from V and 6 bases from J, with 14 bases in between. Here the CDR3 DNA reads TGTGCCAGCGGTCCCAACAGAGTCGAGCAGTACTTC. This encodes CASGPNRVEQYF.

In its sample, this clonotype was seen once. The chain uses TRBV6-5 and TRBJ2-1; D ambiguous. This CDR3 contains 14 residues. Trimming cost V 6 bases and J 8 bases, with 17 bases left between them. In germline, CDR1 is MNHEY, CDR2 SVGAGI. The CDR3 coding sequence is TGTGCCAGCAGGCCAGGAGAGCTGGGCGATGAGCAGTTCTTC. Residues: CASRPGELGDEQFF.

A word on this clonotype: One junction end disagrees with the germline gene, perhaps due to a read error. This rearrangement joins TRBV10-3 to TRBJ1-2; D is undetermined. The CDR3 sequence is 14 residues long. Germline CDR1 reads ENHRY; CDR2 reads SYGVKD. CDR3 region: CAISGSLGSEGYTF. The CDR3 DNA follows: TGTGCCATCAGTGGGTCTCTGGGGTCAGAAGGCTATACCTTC.